The 9 T cell receptor beta chains listed next were all sequenced from one sample in a study of T cells in Graves' hyperthyroidism and ophthalmopathy. Amplified regions were TCR beta CDR3 sequences from RNA transcripts. RT-PCR in the first round (using the HTBI primer set) targeted the TCR CDR3. TCRdb reprocessed the multiplex PCR reads via MiXCR and lists one record per CDR3 protein. Of under 700,000 distinct CDR3 sequences in the sample, over 15% are singletons; the top ten hold about 20%. Material: blood. The source is a woman in her late teens or twenties with Graves' hyperthyroidism.

This clonotype was observed a few times. A much more abundant neighbour one base away suggests this may be a read error. This chain links TRBV12-3 or TRBV12-4 with TRBJ1-2; no firm D call. This CDR3 has 16 residues. Here the CDR3 reads CASGLARVTANYGYTF. The CDR3 region has the DNA TGTGCCAGCGGTTTAGCAAGGGTGACGGCTAACTATGGCTACACCTTC.

The CDR3 DNA reads TGCGCCAGCAGTCGGACAGGGAACTCCTACGAGCAGTACTTC. Protein sequence: CASSRTGNSYEQYF. The V call is TRBV4-1, the J call TRBJ2-7, with TRBD1 identical over 8 bases. V shed 6 bases, J shed 0 bases, and the junction held 4 bases outside the gene matches. Germline CDR1 reads MGHRA; CDR2 reads YSYEKL. This CDR3 contains 14 residues.

In this sample, this clonotype turned up many times. V gene TRBV20-1 combines with J gene TRBJ1-1; 11 bases align to TRBD1. The CDR3 runs 13 residues. Germline V lookup: CDR1 DFQATT, CDR2 SNEGSKA (reference sequence). Losses at the gene ends were 5 bases for V and 3 bases for J; bases not matched to a gene: 2. CDR3 bases: TGCAGTGCTCAGGACAGGGGGCACACTGAAGCTTTCTTT. As protein: CSAQDRGHTEAFF.

In regard to this clonotype: Mismatch with germline at one junction end may stem from a read error. The rearrangement uses TRBV9 and TRBJ1-2, with 8 bases aligning to TRBD1. The V gene's germline CDR1 is SGDLS and CDR2 YYNGEE. This CDR3 has 14 amino acids. CDR3 DNA sequence: TGTGCCAGCAGCGTTTCAGACAGGGGCTATGACTACACCTTC. Translation: CASSVSDRGYDYTF.

J is TRBJ2-5 and V is TRBV28, with D perhaps TRBD1 (5 bases). The CDR3 loop spans 17 amino acids. Germline CDR1 and CDR2: MDHEN and SYDVKM. The V gene lost 8 bases and the J gene lost 5 bases, with 27 bases spanning the gap. CDR3 sequence reads: CASSPLPPASGLETQYF. DNA for the CDR3: TGTGCCAGCTCACCACTCCCCCCTGCTTCAGGGTTGGAGACCCAGTACTTC.

This clonotype has just a few counts. V usage is TRBV7-9 and J usage is TRBJ2-1; TRBD2 matches at 9 bases. This CDR3 has 16 residues. The V gene end was trimmed by 1 base and the J gene end by 6 bases; junction bases not matched to a gene: 7. Per germline, CDR1 SEHNR and CDR2 FQNEAQ (reference sequence). The CDR3 is CASSLDRAGGFNEQFF. CDR3 DNA sequence: TGTGCCAGCAGCTTAGATAGAGCGGGAGGATTCAATGAGCAGTTCTTC.

This clonotype was seen only a few times. J is TRBJ1-1 and V is TRBV5-5; the D gene is possibly TRBD1 (5 bases). Trimming removed 0 bases at V and 10 bases at J, with 10 bases between. Germline V lookup: CDR1 SGHKS, CDR2 YYEKEE (reference sequence). The CDR3 runs to 12 residues. CDR3 bases: TGTGCCAGCAGCTTGGGGGGGAATGGAGCTTTCTTT. Its protein is CASSLGGNGAFF.

This clonotype has more than one count but fewer than ten. The chain recombines TRBV18 with TRBJ2-7; the match to TRBD1 covers 9 bases. The CDR3 has 15 amino acids. Germline-derived CDR1 and CDR2 are KGHSH and LQKENI. J was trimmed by 2 bases and V by 3 bases; bases with no gene match: 5. The CDR3 loop reads CASSPGQGSTYEQYF. The CDR3 coding sequence is TGTGCCAGCTCACCCGGACAGGGGTCTACCTACGAGCAGTACTTC.

In this sample, this clonotype turned up a few times. The CDR3 nucleotides are TGTGCCAGCAACGACGCTGGCGGGGGCTTAGAGTACTTC. Residues: CASNDAGGGLEYF. The gene calls are TRBV7-9 and TRBJ2-4; tentative D call: TRBD2 (7 bases). The CDR3 has 13 amino acids. CDR1 and CDR2 (germline): SEHNR, FQNEAQ (reference sequence). Trimming shortened V by 7 bases and J by 14 bases, and 21 bases separated the two germline ends.